Sequencing of this T cell receptor (beta chain) was carried out in a study of CD8+ T cells in alopecia areata. Study-wide results and limits: For baseline CD8+ expansion, any link to response stays uncertain with one nonresponder.

RNA was isolated and reverse transcribed to cDNA, the sequencing template. Repertoires were generated with immunoSEQ multiplex PCR, while TCRdb's copy carries only in-frame clones and drops some. Of around 200,000 clones listed, around three fifths were seen once; the top ten hold roughly 13%. A remark on this clone: The target antigen is unknown.

Treatment in this sample: oral pan-JAK inhibitor, 5-10 mg twice daily. CDR1 and CDR2 (germline): PRHDT, FYEKMQ (reference sequence). V gave up 4 bases and J gave up 11 bases, with 13 bases separating them. This CDR3 has 12 residues. Here the sequenced sample was CD8+ T cells sorted from blood, taken at week 24, from a patient treated with tofacitinib. The rearrangement links TRBV13 to TRBJ2-3; no clear D gene. This receptor was taken from a human donor with alopecia areata. As DNA, the CDR3 is TGTGCCAGCAGCTCAAATAGCTTTTTGCAGTATTTT. It yields the protein CASSSNSFLQYF.